This TCR beta chain emerged from a study of T cells in tuberculosis listed by TCRdb under 2018. About the study as a whole: The study combined CD1B tetramers and high-throughput TCR immunosequencing to characterize T cells specific for the mycobacterial lipid antigen glucose monomycolate (GMM). With around 10 people per group, a South African clinical cohort compared IGRA-negative adolescents, IGRA-positive adolescents with latent tuberculosis, and adults with active tuberculosis.

On this clone itself: This clone's antigen is unknown. No clone much larger than this one lies a single base away; base qualities are absent.

Results the study describes overall, beyond this receptor: Shorter CDR3-alpha lengths in active tuberculosis patients partly drove the smaller NN-distances, and the TCR-beta difference was not statistically significant. Clinical samples were selected based on which cryopreserved specimens were available, and the active tuberculosis cases were adults whereas the controls were adolescents. Active tuberculosis TCR-alpha repertoires showed smaller mean NN-distances to GMM-specific TCRs than IGRA-negative controls, suggesting clonal expansion of these TCRs. A classifier using the diverse GMM-specific repertoire reached just over 85% accuracy (AUROC under 0.95), compared with more than 55% accuracy using GEM motif frequencies.

At study entry, a tuberculin skin test and the QuantiFERON-TB GOLD In-Tube IGRA were used to screen adolescents for latent tuberculosis infection. Immunosequencing was performed on unsorted cryopreserved PBMC, with about 100,000 T cells per clinical donor covered on average. Eleven high schools in the Worcester region of the Western Cape, South Africa, served as enrollment sites for adolescents aged 12 to 18 years. Around 10 adolescents infected with M. tuberculosis and around 10 uninfected adolescents were chosen and matched for age and sex. For the adolescents, PBMC were isolated by density centrifugation from freshly drawn heparinized blood and then cryopreserved. The immunoSEQ multiplex PCR assay was used to generate TCR libraries, with TCR-beta and/or TCR-alpha/delta assays applied to each sample. The amplified TCR libraries were sequenced using the Illumina high-throughput platform. In the paper's pipeline: Clustering and dimensionality reduction relied on pairwise TCRdist distances among GMM-specific receptors from T cells that were either sorted ex vivo or expanded in vitro. Each clinical repertoire was scored by mean NN-distance, the average TCRdist to the nearest 10% of tetramer-positive reference sequences. GEM TCR motif frequency was computed as the fraction of unique TCRs matching known GEM sequences by V/J usage and CDR3 length. Linear discriminant analysis with leave-one-out cross-validation, implemented in scikit-learn, was used to classify active tuberculosis. TCRdb limited this immuneACCESS table to in-frame rearrangements with V and J called. A share of clones is missing; checked studies link under half to unresolved V genes, and the rest is unexplained. V, J and clone size are taken as reported in that table, and D and trimming were inferred from the DNA itself. The sample table shows tens of thousands of clones, and approximately 94% are seen once. The ten top clones hold 8% of the sample.

Trimming removed 7 bases from V and 0 bases from J, leaving 13 bases between the germline ends. There are 14 amino acids in the CDR3, from cysteine to phenylalanine inclusive. Left in the record is the CDR3 DNA by itself, 42 bases read in frame from the first base. For CDR1 and CDR2, the germline V gene lists MDHEN and SYDVKM. Specimen: PBMCs. The clonotype originates from a donor aged 10-29 years with latent tuberculosis or without tuberculosis infection. This sequence uses TRBV28 and TRBJ2-7, and possibly TRBD1, on 5 matching bases. CDR3 sequence: CASNTLDNSYEQYF. The sequence in DNA is TGTGCCAGCAACACCTTGGACAACTCCTACGAGCAGTACTTC.